Below, 20 T cell receptor beta chains from the same sample are listed, as sequenced in a study of regulatory T cells in long-lasting Graves disease. Arm-PCR with iRepertoire HTBI primers amplified the CDR3 regions for these TCR beta libraries. One entry per CDR3 protein, called by TCRdb with MiXCR from the multiplex PCR reads. The data hold about 460,000 distinct CDR3 sequences, with 14% observed a single time. Regarding time point: newly diagnosed GD, antithyroid drugs for less than 3 months. The TCR library used RNA extracted from PBMCs. This sample also belongs to another study, concerning T cells in Graves' hyperthyroidism and ophthalmopathy.

Specimen: peripheral blood mononuclear cells (PBMCs), collected at new diagnosis, from a patient treated with antithyroid drugs. These receptors were collected from a woman aged 45 to 65 with Graves disease.

In its sample, this clonotype was seen many times. The chain combines TRBV12-3 or TRBV12-4 with TRBJ2-7; D remains unclear. The germline V and J ends were trimmed by 3 bases and 4 bases, with 10 bases remaining between them. This CDR3 spans 13 amino acids. The CDR3 here is CASSFISAYEQYF. CDR3 nucleotide sequence: TGTGCCAGCAGTTTCATCTCCGCATACGAGCAGTACTTC.

V is TRBV29-1 and J is TRBJ1-1, with D possibly being TRBD1 (5 bases). V was trimmed by 8 bases and J by 7 bases, leaving 20 bases between them. Germline V CDR1 and CDR2: SQVTM, ANQGSEA. This CDR3 has 13 amino acids. The CDR3 DNA follows: TGCAGCATTGCCGGACGGGGGGACGGTGAAGCTTTCTTT. Protein: CSIAGRGDGEAFF.

Only a few counts were recorded for this clonotype. The V call is TRBV4-2, the J call TRBJ2-5, with D tentatively TRBD2 (6 bases). Germline V lookup: CDR1 LGHNA, CDR2 YNFKEQ. The CDR3 is 15 amino acids. With 1 base removed from V and 2 bases from J, the gap between germline ends came to 11 bases. In nucleotides, the CDR3 is TGTGCCAGCAGCCAAGTCGGCCTAGCGCAAGAGACCCAGTACTTC. It is translated as CASSQVGLAQETQYF.

This clonotype was detected many times. The chain uses TRBV7-8 and TRBJ2-7; 15 bases fit TRBD2. In germline, CDR1 is SGHVS, CDR2 FQNEAQ. The CDR3 extends over 17 amino acids. Trimming cost V 5 bases and J 3 bases; bases outside gene matches: 8. The CDR3 DNA is TGTGCCAGCAGCCCTGGGACTAGCGGGAGGTCCATCTACGAGCAGTACTTC. Amino acid sequence: CASSPGTSGRSIYEQYF. Combining the CDR3 with reference TRBV7-8 and TRBJ2-7 gives the whole variable domain GAGVSQSPRYKVAKRGQDVALRCDPISGHVSLFWYQQALGQGPEFLTYFQNEAQLDKSGLPSDRFFAERPEGSVSTLKIQRTQQEDSAVYLCASSPGTSGRSIYEQYFGPGTRLTVT.

This clonotype was detected ten times or more. The chain uses TRBV10-3 and TRBJ2-3; TRBD1 matches 7 bases. Trimming took 4 bases from V and 5 from J; bases not matched to a gene: 6. Germline V gene lookup returns CDR1 ENHRY and CDR2 SYGVKD. This CDR3 contains 14 residues. CDR3 region: CAISGTGPGDTQYF. The CDR3 DNA sequence: TGTGCCATCAGTGGGACAGGACCAGGAGATACGCAGTATTTT.

This clonotype has ten or more counts. The chain joins TRBV2 to TRBJ1-5; D gene unclear. V dropped 4 bases and J dropped 0 bases, with 7 bases sitting between them. The CDR3 totals 14 residues. CDR1 is SNHLY and CDR2 is FYNNEI in the germline V gene. The CDR3 loop is CASSVLDSNQPQHF. DNA for the CDR3: TGTGCCAGCAGTGTATTAGATAGCAATCAGCCCCAGCATTTT.

Regarding this clonotype: With a much larger clone just one base away, this may be a read error. The chain has TRBV6-2 or TRBV6-3 and TRBJ1-1, with 7 bases lining up with TRBD1. With V trimmed by 5 bases and J by 4 bases, 4 bases remained unmatched. CDR1 MNHEY and CDR2 SVGEGT come from the germline V gene. The CDR3 extends over 13 amino acids. CDR3 residues: CASSTQGTTEAFF. The CDR3 DNA follows: TGTGCCAGCAGTACACAGGGGACCACTGAAGCTTTCTTT.

This clonotype was seen ten or more times. This CDR3 is CASSLGSSGEQYF. CDR3 DNA: TGTGCCAGCAGCTTAGGGAGTTCGGGCGAGCAGTACTTC. The V call is TRBV13, the J call TRBJ2-7; no definite D call. Germline V gene data show CDR1 as PRHDT and CDR2 as FYEKMQ (reference sequence). The CDR3 has 13 amino acids. The V end lost 0 bases, the J end lost 6 bases, and 9 bases lay between the germline ends. Full variable domain (remainder filled in from reference TRBV13 and TRBJ2-7): AAGVIQSPRHLIKEKRETATLKCYPIPRHDTVYWYQQGPGQDPQFLISFYEKMQSDKGSIPDRFSAQQFSDYHSELNMSSLELGDSALYFCASSLGSSGEQYFGPGTRLTVT.

This clonotype has more than one count but fewer than ten. This rearrangement joins TRBV12-3 or TRBV12-4 to TRBJ1-2; D unclear. This CDR3 comprises 13 residues. Trimming shortened V by 6 bases and J by 5 bases, and 13 bases separated the two germline ends. DNA for the CDR3: TGTGCCAGCAGACAAGACGCGGGATATGGCTACACCTTC. It is translated as CASRQDAGYGYTF.

The V and J genes are TRBV6-1 and TRBJ2-5; maybe TRBD1 (6 bases). The CDR3 has 16 residues. Looked up from germline, CDR1 is MNHNS and CDR2 is SASEGT. Trimming pared 6 bases from V and 5 bases from J, leaving 22 bases between. The CDR3 region has the DNA TGTGCCAGCAGAAACCGGGACACGAAAGCGAGGGAGACCCAGTACTTC. Protein product: CASRNRDTKARETQYF.

This clonotype was observed many times. CDR3 protein: CASSYPSWLAGEETQYF. CDR3 in DNA: TGTGCCAGCAGTTACCCGTCTTGGCTAGCGGGAGAAGAGACCCAGTACTTC. The chain links TRBV6-2 or TRBV6-3 to TRBJ2-5; 10 bases fit TRBD2. Germline lookup yields CDR1 MNHEY and CDR2 SVGEGT. With V trimmed by 2 bases and J by 3 bases, 9 bases remained unmatched. The CDR3 length is 17 residues.

This clonotype was found many times. This chain uses TRBV28 with TRBJ1-3, with D perhaps matching TRBD1 (5 bases). V was cut by 5 bases and J by 2 bases, with 16 bases left in between. This CDR3 contains 16 residues. The germline CDR1 and CDR2 sequences are MDHEN and SYDVKM. Here the CDR3 reads CASSPQQGTAGNTIYF. The CDR3 DNA follows: TGTGCCAGCAGTCCACAGCAGGGAACTGCTGGAAACACCATATATTTT.

J is TRBJ1-5 and V is TRBV5-1; maybe TRBD1 (5 bases). This CDR3 is 14 amino acids long. Germline loops: CDR1 SGHRS, CDR2 YFSETQ. Trimming left V 2 bases short and J 7 bases short, with 13 bases between. CDR3 sequence: CASSFGGPGQPQHF. For the CDR3, the DNA is TGCGCCAGCAGCTTCGGGGGTCCGGGGCAGCCCCAGCATTTT.

This rearrangement joins TRBV5-1 to TRBJ2-7; 12 nucleotides line up with TRBD2. The CDR3 length is 16 residues. Trimming took 0 bases from V and 5 from J; bases not matched to a gene: 6. Germline V gives CDR1 SGHRS, CDR2 YFSETQ. CDR3 protein: CASSLVTSGRGDEQYF. DNA for the CDR3: TGCGCCAGCAGCTTGGTGACTAGCGGGAGAGGGGACGAGCAGTACTTC.

The V and J genes are TRBV5-5 and TRBJ2-1, with 9 bases aligning to TRBD2. The CDR3 length is 19 residues. CDR1 and CDR2 from the germline V gene are SGHKS and YYEKEE (reference sequence). The ends lost 4 bases at V and 8 bases at J; junction bases unmatched: 22. The CDR3 DNA sequence: TGTGCCAGCAGCCGGAGTCGGTTTAGCGGGAGTGGTAGAGGCCATGAGCAGTTCTTC. This translates into CASSRSRFSGSGRGHEQFF.

This clonotype was seen many times. This chain uses TRBV20-1 with TRBJ2-5; 9 nucleotides align to TRBD2. This CDR3 contains 16 residues. CDR1 is DFQATT, CDR2 SNEGSKA, per germline (reference sequence). V trimming: 2 bases; J trimming: 1 base; junction bases outside the gene matches: 8. The CDR3: CSARNRRAGGQETQYF. CDR3 DNA sequence: TGCAGTGCTAGAAATCGAAGAGCGGGGGGCCAAGAGACCCAGTACTTC.

V usage is TRBV29-1 and J usage is TRBJ2-7; TRBD2 matches 10 bases. Per germline, CDR1 SQVTM and CDR2 ANQGSEA. J gave up 3 bases and V 4 bases, and 6 bases lay outside the gene matches. The CDR3 has 14 amino acids. The CDR3 sequence is CSVAGLADNYEQYF. The CDR3 bases are TGCAGCGTTGCCGGACTAGCGGACAACTACGAGCAGTACTTC.

This clonotype was seen repeatedly, ten times or more. V and J are TRBV28 and TRBJ1-6; weak D call: TRBD1 (5 bases). Germline CDR1 and CDR2: MDHEN and SYDVKM. The CDR3 sequence is 17 residues long. V was cut by 1 base and J by 3 bases, with 13 bases left in between. The CDR3 region has the DNA TGTGCCAGCAGTTTATTCCCAGGGTCGGGCTATAATTCACCCCTCCACTTT. Its protein is CASSLFPGSGYNSPLHF.

In this sample, this clonotype turned up many times. J is TRBJ2-7 and V is TRBV20-1; 7 bases are shared with TRBD2. The V and J ends lost 7 bases and 0 bases, in that order; junction bases with no gene match: 9. The CDR3 contains 14 residues. CDR1 is DFQATT and CDR2 is SNEGSKA in the germline V gene (reference sequence). The CDR3 DNA follows: TGCAGTGGTCACCTAGCGGAAAGCTCCTACGAGCAGTACTTC. The encoded protein is CSGHLAESSYEQYF.

This clonotype was counted ten times or more. The rearrangement links TRBV20-1 to TRBJ1-1; D is uncertain. CDR1 is DFQATT, CDR2 SNEGSKA, per germline (reference sequence). Trimming removed 3 bases from V and 5 bases from J, with 13 bases in between. The CDR3 extends over 13 amino acids. The CDR3 reads CSASYVVGTEAFF. CDR3 nucleotide sequence: TGCAGTGCTAGCTATGTCGTGGGGACTGAAGCTTTCTTT.